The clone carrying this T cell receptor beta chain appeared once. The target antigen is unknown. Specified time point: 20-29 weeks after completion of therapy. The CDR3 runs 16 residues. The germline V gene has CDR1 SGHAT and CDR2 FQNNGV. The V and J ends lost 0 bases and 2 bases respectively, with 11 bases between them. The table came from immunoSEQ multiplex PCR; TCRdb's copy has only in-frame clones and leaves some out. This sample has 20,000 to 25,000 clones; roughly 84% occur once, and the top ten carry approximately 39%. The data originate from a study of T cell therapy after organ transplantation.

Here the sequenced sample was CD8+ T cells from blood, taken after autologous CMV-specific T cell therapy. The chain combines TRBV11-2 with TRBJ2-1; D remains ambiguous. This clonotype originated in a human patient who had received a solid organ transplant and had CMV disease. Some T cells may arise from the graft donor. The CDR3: CASSLDTPAPYNEQFF. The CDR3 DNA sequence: TGTGCCAGCAGCTTAGACACGCCAGCCCCCTACAATGAGCAGTTCTTC.